This T cell receptor (beta chain) is from a study of OX40 agonist ivuxolimab in advanced cancers. Study-level findings and limits: The CD4+ and CD8+ T cells in the blood had expanded clonally by week 6 at 0.1 to 3.0 mg/kg.

The protocol was immunoSEQ multiplex PCR, while the TCRdb copy is restricted to in-frame clones and leaves out a portion. The table records 87,000 or so clones, about 86% of them present only once. CDR3 length: 15 amino acids. CDR1 and CDR2 (germline): SGHNT, YENEEA. Trimming took 1 base from V and 4 from J, leaving 12 bases between them. Notes on this clone: Its antigen is as yet unknown.

The sequencing used CD4+ or CD8+ T cells sorted from blood, collected in a trial of the OX40 agonist ivuxolimab. The sequence derives from an adult with an advanced solid tumor such as melanoma, head and neck, liver or kidney cancer. The chain has TRBV11-3 and TRBJ2-3, with TRBD1 as a possible D gene (6 bases). The DNA for the CDR3 is TGTGCCAGCAGCTTAGGGCGGCCAGGGGCAGATACGCAGTATTTT. Translation gives CASSLGRPGADTQYF. Based on the CDR3 plus reference TRBV11-3 and TRBJ2-3, the full variable domain is EAGVVQSPRYKIIEKKQPVAFWCNPISGHNTLYWYLQNLGQGPELLIRYENEEAVDDSQLPKDRFSAERLKGVDSTLKIQPAELGDSAVYLCASSLGRPGADTQYFGPGTRLTVL.